A single sample is the source of the 25 T cell receptor beta chains below, sequenced in a study of blood T cell repertoires in COVID-19. Produced via immunoSEQ multiplex PCR; TCRdb's table is partial and in-frame only. The sample gives about 14,000 clones, around 90% of which show up once; 8% to 9% is in the top ten. The sequenced sample consisted of peripheral blood. The receptors here all came from a human donor in a cohort sampled during active COVID-19.

The chain links TRBV7-8 to TRBJ2-3; 9 nucleotides agree with TRBD2. The V segment lost 2 bases and the J segment 4 bases; nucleotides outside the gene matches: 1. The CDR3 is 14 amino acids. The germline V gene has CDR1 SGHVS and CDR2 FQNEAQ. The CDR3 region is CASSLTSGPDTQYF. The CDR3 nucleotides read TGTGCCAGCAGCTTAACTAGCGGGCCAGATACGCAGTATTTT.

The J gene is TRBJ1-3, the V gene TRBV28; possible D gene TRBD1, 6 bases. Germline V gives CDR1 MDHEN, CDR2 SYDVKM. V shed 5 bases and J shed 0 bases, with 11 bases lying between them. This CDR3 has 15 amino acids. For the CDR3, the DNA is TGTGCCAGCAGTGACCCGGACAGCTCTGGAAACACCATATATTTT. Translated, it gives CASSDPDSSGNTIYF.

The gene calls are TRBV7-8 and TRBJ1-3, with 7 bases fitting TRBD1. J was trimmed by 0 bases and V by 5 bases; bases with no gene match: 4. This CDR3 comprises 15 residues. Germline V gene data show CDR1 as SGHVS and CDR2 as FQNEAQ. The CDR3 DNA reads TGTGCCAGCAGCATTGCAGGGGGCTCTGGAAACACCATATATTTT. Protein sequence: CASSIAGGSGNTIYF.

The chain carries TRBV6-6 and TRBJ2-3; possibly TRBD2 for D (5 bases). This CDR3 is built from 13 residues. The germline V gene has CDR1 MNHNY and CDR2 SVGAGI (reference sequence). Trimming left V 10 bases short and J 3 bases short, with 14 bases between. The CDR3 region has the DNA TGTGCCATACGTACGGGGAAAACAGATACGCAGTATTTT. Residues: CAIRTGKTDTQYF.

The chain combines TRBV27 with TRBJ2-1, with 8 nucleotides matching TRBD2. In germline, CDR1 is MNHEY, CDR2 SMNVEV (reference sequence). J was trimmed by 4 bases and V by 5 bases; bases with no gene match: 4. The CDR3 sequence is 14 residues long. The CDR3, as DNA: TGTGCCAGCAGTCAGACTAGCGCATACAATGAGCAGTTCTTC. Translating it yields CASSQTSAYNEQFF.

The DNA for the CDR3 is TGTGCCAGCAGTAAGGTTAGCGGGGCATCTACAATTGAGCAGTTCTTC. It translates to CASSKVSGASTIEQFF. The chain couples TRBV28 to TRBJ2-1; 8 nucleotides agree with TRBD2. The germline gives CDR1 MDHEN, CDR2 SYDVKM. Losses at the gene ends were 5 bases for V and 9 bases for J; bases not matched to a gene: 15. This CDR3 has 16 residues. The full variable domain, rest sourced from reference TRBV28 and TRBJ2-1, is DVKVTQSSRYLVKRTGEKVFLECVQDMDHENMFWYRQDPGLGLRLIYFSYDVKMKEKGDIPEGYSVSREKKERFSLILESASTNQTSMYLCASSKVSGASTIEQFFGPGTRLTVL.

The chain carries TRBV6-5 and TRBJ2-3; D is uncertain. The CDR3 is 16 residues long. CDR1 and CDR2 from the germline V gene are MNHEY and SVGAGI. Trimming removed 0 bases from V and 1 base from J, with 11 bases in between. In DNA form, the CDR3 reads TGTGCCAGCAGTTACTCCGCCCTACCACGCACAGATACGCAGTATTTT. This codes for CASSYSALPRTDTQYF.

The rearrangement links TRBV6-5 to TRBJ1-4, with a weak D call TRBD1 (5 bases). The CDR3 length is 14 residues. CDR1 is MNHEY, CDR2 SVGAGI, per germline. Trimming took off 6 bases at V and 14 bases at J, with 22 bases between the two ends. For the CDR3, the DNA is TGTGCCAGCAGAAAAGCGCGGGGTTGGGGCGGGCTGTTTTTT. Protein: CASRKARGWGGLFF.

This clone is classed as medium-sized. The J gene is TRBJ1-1, the V gene TRBV6-5; a weak D match, TRBD1 (5 bases). V was shortened by 6 bases and J by 5 bases, with 16 bases between the two germline ends. The CDR3 contains 14 residues. Germline V gene data show CDR1 as MNHEY and CDR2 as SVGAGI. The CDR3 nucleotides are TGTGCCAGCAGCCCGACAAGGCGGGGGACTGAAGCTTTCTTT. Amino acids: CASSPTRRGTEAFF.

This rearrangement joins TRBV19 to TRBJ2-2; no clear D. Trimming removed 2 bases at V and 8 bases at J, with 3 bases between. Germline assignment: CDR1 LNHDA and CDR2 SQIVND (reference sequence). This CDR3 has 11 residues. CDR3 residues: CASSISGELFF. In DNA, the CDR3 is TGTGCCAGTAGTATATCGGGGGAGCTGTTTTTT.

The rearrangement joins TRBV28 to TRBJ2-7, with TRBD2 matching over 7 bases. Trimming at V came to 3 bases and at J to 6 bases, leaving 11 bases not matched to a gene. This CDR3 contains 15 residues. The germline V gene encodes CDR1 MDHEN and CDR2 SYDVKM. CDR3 DNA sequence: TGTGCCAGCAGTTTCAGCGGGAAGGGTTTACGCGAGCAGTACTTC. Translated, it gives CASSFSGKGLREQYF.

V and J are TRBV25-1 and TRBJ2-7; 14 bases fit TRBD2. There are 18 residues in the CDR3. With 4 bases clipped from V and 3 bases from J, the junction kept 11 bases outside the gene matches. Germline CDR1 MGHDK, CDR2 SYGVNS. The CDR3 protein is CASSGTRLAGGRSYEQYF. CDR3 in DNA: TGTGCCAGCAGTGGCACTCGACTAGCGGGAGGGCGGAGCTACGAGCAGTACTTC.

J is TRBJ2-1 and V is TRBV11-2, with a weak D call TRBD1 (5 bases). Looked up from germline, CDR1 is SGHAT and CDR2 is FQNNGV. This CDR3 contains 15 residues. V was cut by 7 bases and J by 7 bases, with 20 bases left in between. CDR3 in DNA: TGTGCCAGCAACGTAGGGGCCCCCACAACTAATGAGCAGTTCTTC. The encoded protein is CASNVGAPTTNEQFF. The full variable domain, in which reference TRBV11-2 and TRBJ2-1 provide the parts outside the CDR3, is EAGVAQSPRYKIIEKRQSVAFWCNPISGHATLYWYQQILGQGPKLLIQFQNNGVVDDSQLPKDRFSAERLKGVDSTLKIQPAKLEDSAVYLCASNVGAPTTNEQFFGPGTRLTVL.

CDR3 amino acids: CASSLGQISGQYF. CDR3 sequence (DNA): TGTGCCAGCAGCTTAGGACAGATCTCGGGGCAGTACTTC. This chain joins TRBV7-2 and TRBJ2-7; perhaps TRBD1 as D (5 bases). V was cut by 1 base and J by 9 bases, with 13 bases left in between. The germline V gene encodes CDR1 SGHTA and CDR2 FQGNSA. The CDR3 covers 13 residues.

This chain joins TRBV24-1 and TRBJ1-5; D not resolved. There are 14 residues in the CDR3. Germline CDR1 reads KGHDR; CDR2 reads SFDVKD. The V gene lost 5 bases and the J gene lost 6 bases, with 13 bases spanning the gap. CDR3 nucleotides: TGTGCCACCAGTGCTCGAGGGCCTGGTCAGCCCCAGCATTTT. Its protein is CATSARGPGQPQHF.

The chain has TRBV11-3 and TRBJ2-7, with 7 positions matching TRBD2. V was pared by 6 bases and J by 2 bases, with 1 base of the junction left unmatched. CDR3 length equals 12 residues. The germline V gene has CDR1 SGHNT and CDR2 YENEEA. The CDR3 coding sequence is TGTGCCAGCAGGGGGGGGGCCTACGAGCAGTACTTC. Translation gives CASRGGAYEQYF.

The V and J genes are TRBV11-2 and TRBJ1-4; the match to TRBD1 covers 9 bases. The trim removed 5 bases at V and 7 bases at J, leaving 5 bases unmatched. Germline CDR1 reads SGHAT; CDR2 reads FQNNGV. This CDR3 contains 14 residues. The CDR3 DNA follows: TGTGCCAGCAGCCAGGGACAGGGACGTGAAAAACTGTTTTTT. It translates to CASSQGQGREKLFF.

The CDR3 protein is CASSLGGRETQYF. The CDR3, as DNA: TGTGCCAGCAGTTTGGGGGGGAGGGAGACCCAGTACTTC. This chain joins TRBV6-5 and TRBJ2-5, with 7 bases matching TRBD2. Losses at the gene ends were 4 bases for V and 5 bases for J; bases not matched to a gene: 4. The CDR3 sequence is 13 residues long. Looked up from germline, CDR1 is MNHEY and CDR2 is SVGAGI.

As regards this clone: Other DNA sequences in the sample encode the same CDR3. The chain carries TRBV7-2 and TRBJ2-3; the D gene is possibly TRBD2 (5 bases). V gave up 1 base and J gave up 0 bases, with 8 bases separating them. CDR1 is SGHTA, CDR2 FQGNSA, per germline. This CDR3 is built from 15 residues. The CDR3 here is CASSLEGVSTDTQYF. CDR3 DNA: TGTGCCAGCAGCTTAGAGGGAGTTAGCACAGATACGCAGTATTTT.

The rearrangement joins TRBV28 to TRBJ1-6; no firm D call. The CDR3 sequence is 14 residues long. Trimming pared 3 bases from V and 4 bases from J, leaving 7 bases between. Per germline, CDR1 MDHEN and CDR2 SYDVKM. CDR3 in amino acids: CASSFAGYNSPLHF. The DNA of the CDR3 is TGTGCCAGCAGTTTCGCCGGTTATAATTCACCCCTCCACTTT. Full variable domain (rest looked up from reference TRBV28 and TRBJ1-6): DVKVTQSSRYLVKRTGEKVFLECVQDMDHENMFWYRQDPGLGLRLIYFSYDVKMKEKGDIPEGYSVSREKKERFSLILESASTNQTSMYLCASSFAGYNSPLHFGNGTRLTVT.

The gene calls are TRBV14 and TRBJ2-1, with D uncertain. CDR1 SGHDN and CDR2 FVKESK come from the germline V gene. V was trimmed by 4 bases and J by 5 bases, leaving 9 bases between them. CDR3 length: 13 amino acids. The CDR3 DNA reads TGTGCCAGCAGCCCCGGGTCCCACAATGAGCAGTTCTTC. Its translation is CASSPGSHNEQFF.

The CDR3 region is CASSTPPGMEYF. The CDR3, as DNA: TGTGCCAGCAGTACCCCACCAGGGATGGAGTACTTC. V and J are TRBV6-2 or TRBV6-3 and TRBJ2-7; TRBD1 might be the D (5 bases). Trimming removed 5 bases from V and 11 bases from J, with 16 bases in between. The CDR3 length is 12 residues. Per the germline V gene, CDR1 is MNHEY and CDR2 is SVGEGT.

The V gene is TRBV28, the J gene TRBJ2-2; 15 nucleotides agree with TRBD2. The germline V gene encodes CDR1 MDHEN and CDR2 SYDVKM. The CDR3 length is 17 residues. After removal of 5 bases from V and 7 bases from J, the junction contained 8 bases not matched to a gene. The CDR3 DNA reads TGTGCCAGCAGTCCCGGACTAGCGGGAGGGCTATTCGGGGAGCTGTTTTTT. It translates to CASSPGLAGGLFGELFF.

The V and J genes are TRBV7-6 and TRBJ2-7, with TRBD1 matching over 7 bases. The germline V gene encodes CDR1 SGHVS and CDR2 FNYEAQ. V gave up 0 bases and J gave up 1 base; unmatched junction bases: 3. This CDR3 region has 15 residues. The CDR3 loop is CASSLAPGGSYEQYF. Written as DNA, the CDR3 is TGTGCCAGCAGCTTAGCGCCAGGGGGTTCCTACGAGCAGTACTTC.

This sequence joins TRBV7-3 and TRBJ2-5; TRBD2 aligns across 12 bases. Germline-derived CDR1 and CDR2 are SGHTA and FQGTGA. The CDR3 is 16 residues long. After removal of 2 bases from V and 3 bases from J, the junction contained 4 bases not matched to a gene. DNA for the CDR3: TGTGCCAGCAGCTTAGTGAGGACTAGCGGGGAAGAGACCCAGTACTTC. Its translation is CASSLVRTSGEETQYF.